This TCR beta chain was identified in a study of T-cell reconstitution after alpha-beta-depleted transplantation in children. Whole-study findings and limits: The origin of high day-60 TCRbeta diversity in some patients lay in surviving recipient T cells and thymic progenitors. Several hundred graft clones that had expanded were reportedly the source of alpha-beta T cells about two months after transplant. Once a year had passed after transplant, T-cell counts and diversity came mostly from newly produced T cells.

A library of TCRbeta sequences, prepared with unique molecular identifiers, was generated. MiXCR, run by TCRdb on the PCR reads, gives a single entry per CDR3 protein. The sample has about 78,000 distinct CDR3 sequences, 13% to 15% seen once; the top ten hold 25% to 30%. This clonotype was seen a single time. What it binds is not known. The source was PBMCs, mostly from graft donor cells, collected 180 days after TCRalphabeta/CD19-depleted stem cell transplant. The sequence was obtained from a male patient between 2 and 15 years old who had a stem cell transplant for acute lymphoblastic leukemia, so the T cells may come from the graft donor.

This CDR3 is CATSRDPGQGETGELFF. CDR3 DNA sequence: TGTGCCACCAGCAGAGATCCCGGACAGGGCGAGACCGGGGAGCTGTTTTTT. The J gene is TRBJ2-2, the V gene TRBV15; 8 positions match TRBD1. Per germline, CDR1 LNHNV and CDR2 YYDKDF (reference sequence). V trimming: 0 bases; J trimming: 5 bases; junction bases outside the gene matches: 8. This CDR3 spans 17 amino acids.